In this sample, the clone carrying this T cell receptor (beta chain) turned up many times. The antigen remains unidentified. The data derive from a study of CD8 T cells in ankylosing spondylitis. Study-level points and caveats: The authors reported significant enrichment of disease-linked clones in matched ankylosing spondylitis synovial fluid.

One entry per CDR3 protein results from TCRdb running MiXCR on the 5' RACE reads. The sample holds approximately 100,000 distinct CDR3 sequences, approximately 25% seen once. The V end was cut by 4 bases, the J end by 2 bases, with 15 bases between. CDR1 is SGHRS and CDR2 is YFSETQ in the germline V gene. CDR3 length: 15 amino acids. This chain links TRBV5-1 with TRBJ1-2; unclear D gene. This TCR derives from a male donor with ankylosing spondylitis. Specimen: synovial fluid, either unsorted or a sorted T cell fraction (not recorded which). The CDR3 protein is CASSQRQGPNYGYTF. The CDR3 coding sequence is TGCGCCAGCAGCCAAAGACAAGGGCCAAACTATGGCTACACCTTC.